Sequencing of this TCR beta chain was carried out in a study of neurological immune-mediated disorders. Notes on the study in general: TCR-beta repertoires seemed private in all groups, with no expanded CDR3 amino acid sequences shared. The greatest TCR clonal expansion occurred in HTLV-1-associated myelopathy and the least in multiple sclerosis, which fell below healthy controls.

The time point is: longitudinal time-point 2. In regard to this clonotype: Its antigen is unknown.

Template-switch 5'RACE cDNA synthesis added a 10-nucleotide unique molecular identifier. Over 200 million TCR-beta sequences from 15-18 subjects came from every sequencing run. In TCRdb, the 5' RACE reads were re-called with MiXCR into one record per CDR3 protein. The top ten clones hold roughly 4.8% of a sample with 70,000 to 95,000 distinct CDR3 sequences, about 12% of them seen once. Germline CDR1 and CDR2: DFQATT and SNEGSKA (reference sequence). This CDR3 is 12 amino acids long. Unmatched junction bases numbered 6, after V lost 5 bases and J lost 9 bases. This receptor was identified in a female donor with HTLV-1-associated myelopathy (HAM/TSP). V is TRBV20-1 and J is TRBJ2-2; 7 positions match TRBD1. What was sequenced was PBMCs. The CDR3 protein is CSARQGLRELFF. CDR3 coding DNA: TGCAGTGCTCGACAGGGTCTGCGGGAGCTGTTTTTT.